The following is a TCR beta chain sequence with its context. Its antigen remains unidentified. This sample is part of a study of blood T cells in healthy people across ages. General study results and limits: Long-lived donors exceeded aged donors in naive CD4+ cells and diversity. A strong correlation between TCR beta diversity and naive T cell percentage was seen.

The use of a sample-barcoded 5' primer and a J-beta primer mix characterized a second PCR of 7 to 11 cycles. TCRdb reprocessed the 5' RACE reads via MiXCR and lists one record per CDR3 protein. The sample lists about 1.6 million distinct CDR3 sequences; about 31% were seen once. This CDR3 contains 14 residues. V trimming: 6 bases; J trimming: 8 bases; junction bases outside the gene matches: 5. Germline CDR1 reads LNHNV; CDR2 reads YYDKDF (reference sequence). V is TRBV15 and J is TRBJ2-1, with 12 bases lining up with TRBD2. The origin of this receptor is a woman aged 25 to 39 in good health. The specimen was blood. The CDR3: CATRRTSGVYEQFF. DNA for the CDR3: TGTGCCACCAGGAGGACTAGCGGGGTCTATGAGCAGTTCTTC.